This TCR beta chain is drawn from a study of immune evolution from preneoplasia to lung adenocarcinoma. The assay was immunoSEQ multiplex PCR, and TCRdb's table has in-frame clones only and misses some. The sample includes some 11,000 clones, 82% of them seen just once. The CDR3 has 16 residues. Germline CDR1 MGHDK, CDR2 SYGVNS. V dropped 3 bases and J dropped 3; count of bases not matched to a gene: 8. Each case's diagnosis was confirmed by two pathologists on H&E. Input material: FFPE minimally invasive lung adenocarcinoma tissue. This rearrangement joins TRBV25-1 to TRBJ2-1, with 7 bases that match TRBD2. The origin of this receptor is a person aged 65 to 85 with lung adenocarcinoma. The CDR3 sequence: CASSEGGASGYNEQFF. CDR3 nucleotide sequence: TGTGCCAGCAGTGAGGGTGGGGCTAGCGGCTACAATGAGCAGTTCTTC. The entire variable domain, with the rest obtained from reference TRBV25-1 and TRBJ2-1, is as follows: EADIYQTPRYLVIGTGKKITLECSQTMGHDKMYWYQQDPGMELHLIHYSYGVNSTEKGDLSSESTVSRIRTEHFPLTLESARPSHTSQYLCASSEGGASGYNEQFFGPGTRLTVL.